Listed here is a single TCR beta chain. One junction end does not reproduce the germline sequence, and a read error may be involved. Using immunoSEQ multiplex PCR, the repertoire was profiled, and TCRdb retains in-frame clones only, with some absent. The sample lists approximately 290,000 clones; approximately 83% were seen once. The sample originates from a study of blood T cell repertoires in COVID-19. Background on the study: Collection of acute and convalescent COVID-19 samples took place in the United States, Italy and Spain.

In germline, CDR1 is SNHLY, CDR2 FYNNEI. This CDR3 is 15 amino acids long. J is TRBJ2-4 and V is TRBV2, with a weak D call TRBD1 (5 bases). This clonotype was sampled from a person between 65 and 79 years old with COVID-19, enrolled during active disease. Sequencing was carried out using peripheral blood. CDR3 coding DNA: TGTGCCAGCAGTGAACCAGGGATCGCCATAAACATTCAGTACTTC. It encodes CASSEPGIAINIQYF. Combining the CDR3 with reference TRBV2 and TRBJ2-4 gives the whole variable domain EPEVTQTPSHQVTQMGQEVILRCVPISNHLYFYWYRQILGQKVEFLVSFYNNEISEKSEIFDDQFSVERPDGSNFTLKIRSTKLEDSAMYFCASSEPGIAINIQYFGAGTRLSVL.